The 4 T cell receptor beta chains below come from one sample, sequenced in a study of T-cell memory formation after mild COVID-19. TCRdb redid the calling of the 5' RACE reads with MiXCR, one entry per CDR3 protein. The table records about 110,000 distinct CDR3 sequences, about an eighth of them present only once. Sequencing input: PBMCs or a T cell subset sorted from them (not recorded which). Receptor source: an adult woman who had mild COVID-19 (a few samples of this study predate the infection). Cell type and time point are not known.

V gene TRBV5-1 combines with J gene TRBJ2-3, with D possibly matching TRBD2 (5 bases). Per germline, CDR1 SGHRS and CDR2 YFSETQ. This CDR3 comprises 13 residues. V lost 7 bases and J lost 1, with 10 bases in between. The CDR3 reads CASRSGGTDTQYF. The CDR3 bases are TGCGCCAGCCGGAGCGGAGGCACAGATACGCAGTATTTT.

The V gene is TRBV5-1, the J gene TRBJ1-1; TRBD1 is a possible D gene (5 bases). The CDR3 sequence is 15 residues long. V shed 0 bases and J shed 1 base, with 10 bases lying between them. Germline-derived CDR1 and CDR2 are SGHRS and YFSETQ. CDR3 in amino acids: CASSLAGAGNTEAFF. The CDR3, as DNA: TGCGCCAGCAGCTTGGCCGGGGCGGGGAACACTGAAGCTTTCTTT.

This clonotype was seen ten or more times. This chain connects TRBV20-1 to TRBJ2-3; 12 nucleotides align to TRBD2. With V trimmed by 1 base and J by 4 bases, 9 bases remained unmatched. Germline CDR1 reads DFQATT; CDR2 reads SNEGSKA (reference sequence). This CDR3 region has 17 residues. The DNA of the CDR3 is TGCAGTGCTAGAGTGGTCCTAGCGGGAGGGGAGGCAGATACGCAGTATTTT. Residues: CSARVVLAGGEADTQYF.

This clonotype was seen only a few times. The J gene is TRBJ1-5, the V gene TRBV6-5, with D maybe TRBD1 (6 bases). V was trimmed by 4 bases and J by 4 bases, leaving 14 bases between them. Germline CDR1 and CDR2: MNHEY and SVGAGI. CDR3 length: 15 amino acids. The CDR3 DNA is TGTGCCAGCAGTTCACAACAGGGCCTAAATCAGCCCCAGCATTTT. The encoded protein is CASSSQQGLNQPQHF.